This T cell receptor (beta chain) is drawn from a study of T-cell reconstitution after alpha-beta-depleted transplantation in children. For TCRbeta, the library was prepared with unique molecular identifiers. TCRdb recomputed calls from the PCR reads with MiXCR, one row per CDR3 protein. The repertoire holds approximately 520,000 distinct CDR3 sequences, about 10% seen once, with 13% to 15% in the top ten. Findings and caveats of the study: After transplant, at about two months, alpha-beta T cells were reportedly derived from several hundred expanded graft clones. T-cell numbers and diversity one year post-transplant derived largely from freshly generated T cells.

This CDR3 spans 12 amino acids. The germline V and J ends were trimmed by 3 bases and 4 bases, with 9 bases remaining between them. CDR1 is SQVTM, CDR2 ANQGSEA, per germline. Remarks on this clonotype: Its antigen is currently unknown.

This specimen was PBMCs, mostly from graft donor cells, taken 180 days after TCRalphabeta/CD19-depleted stem cell transplant. The TCR sequence derives from a female patient aged 2-9 years who had a stem cell transplant for aplastic anemia, so the T cells may come from the graft donor. The chain recombines TRBV29-1 with TRBJ1-2, with D unclear. The CDR3 DNA reads TGCAGCGTTGACGCTAGCTTCTATGGCTACACCTTC. It encodes CSVDASFYGYTF.